This T cell receptor (beta chain) comes out of a study of identical twins. TCRdb processed the 5' RACE reads anew with MiXCR; each CDR3 protein has one entry. The repertoire consists of around 450,000 distinct CDR3 sequences, with 14% occurring once and the leading ten covering more than 0.5%. V lost 5 bases and J lost 2; bases outside the gene matches: 9. The CDR3 totals 16 residues. The germline CDR1 and CDR2 sequences are DFQATT and SNEGSKA (reference sequence). There are a few counts of this clonotype. These data are also associated with another study on yellow fever vaccine responses in identical twins.

This clonotype was sampled from a woman aged 18-30 years in good health. The chain has TRBV20-1 and TRBJ2-1; 10 positions agree with TRBD2. Input material: CD4+ T cells sorted from blood. The CDR3 sequence is CSAPEISGRPYNEQFF. The DNA for the CDR3 is TGCAGTGCTCCCGAGATTAGCGGGAGGCCCTACAATGAGCAGTTCTTC.